This T cell receptor beta chain emerged from a study of blood T cell repertoires in COVID-19. As regards this clone: This sample includes further DNA sequences coding for the same CDR3.

Authors' processing steps: Estimates of nucleated cell counts were drawn from the amplification of reference gene primers. TCRdb keeps only in-frame clones here, not all; method: immunoSEQ multiplex PCR. The DNA gave D and trimming, while V, J and clone size come from that table. The sample has a few hundred thousand clones, approximately 88% seen once. In germline, CDR1 is MNHEY, CDR2 SVGAGI. The CDR3 contains 15 residues. V dropped 0 bases and J dropped 0; count of bases not matched to a gene: 1. The V and J genes are TRBV6-5 and TRBJ1-2, with 7 bases that match TRBD1. The sequence derives from a middle-aged man with acute or convalescent COVID-19. Sequenced input: peripheral blood. The CDR3 nucleotides read TGTGCCAGCAGTTACTCCAGGGGGGCTAACTATGGCTACACCTTC. It encodes CASSYSRGANYGYTF.